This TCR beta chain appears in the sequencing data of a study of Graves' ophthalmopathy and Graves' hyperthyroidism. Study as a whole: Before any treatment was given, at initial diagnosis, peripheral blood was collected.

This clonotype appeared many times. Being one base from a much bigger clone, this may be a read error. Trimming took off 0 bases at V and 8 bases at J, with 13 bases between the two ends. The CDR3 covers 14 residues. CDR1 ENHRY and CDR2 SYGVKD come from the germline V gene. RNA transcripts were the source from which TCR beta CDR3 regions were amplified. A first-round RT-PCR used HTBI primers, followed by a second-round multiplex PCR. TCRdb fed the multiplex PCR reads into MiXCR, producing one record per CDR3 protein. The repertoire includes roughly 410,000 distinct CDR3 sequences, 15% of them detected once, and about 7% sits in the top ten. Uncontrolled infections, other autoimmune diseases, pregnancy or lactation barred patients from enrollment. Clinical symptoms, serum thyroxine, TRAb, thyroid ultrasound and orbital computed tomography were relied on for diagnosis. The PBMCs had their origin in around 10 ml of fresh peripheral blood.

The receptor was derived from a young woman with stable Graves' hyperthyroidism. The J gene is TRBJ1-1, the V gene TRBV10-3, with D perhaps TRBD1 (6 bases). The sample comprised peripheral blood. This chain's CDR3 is CAISESLEGQEAFF. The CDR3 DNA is TGTGCCATCAGTGAGTCTCTCGAAGGACAGGAAGCTTTCTTT.